Here is one TCR beta chain with its context. This record belongs to a study of blood T cell repertoires in COVID-19. About the research overall: In each case, the material was cDNA or gDNA derived from T cells, B-cell-depleted T cells, or PBMCs.

The protocol was immunoSEQ multiplex PCR, while the TCRdb copy is restricted to in-frame clones and leaves out a portion. The data contain approximately 160,000 clones, approximately 87% of them seen just once; the ten biggest clones take up 3.5% to 5%. From germline, CDR1 is SEHNR and CDR2 FQNEAQ (reference sequence). The germline V and J ends were trimmed by 2 bases and 5 bases, with 16 bases remaining between them. The CDR3 contains 16 residues. Sequenced sample: PBMCs or T cells enriched from blood (not recorded which). The chain is built from TRBV7-9 and TRBJ1-5, with D tentatively TRBD1 (5 bases). The TCR comes from a woman aged 45-59 years who had recovered from COVID-19. The CDR3 protein is CASSLNSAGHDQPQHF. CDR3 nucleotides: TGTGCCAGCAGCTTAAATTCGGCAGGGCACGATCAGCCCCAGCATTTT.